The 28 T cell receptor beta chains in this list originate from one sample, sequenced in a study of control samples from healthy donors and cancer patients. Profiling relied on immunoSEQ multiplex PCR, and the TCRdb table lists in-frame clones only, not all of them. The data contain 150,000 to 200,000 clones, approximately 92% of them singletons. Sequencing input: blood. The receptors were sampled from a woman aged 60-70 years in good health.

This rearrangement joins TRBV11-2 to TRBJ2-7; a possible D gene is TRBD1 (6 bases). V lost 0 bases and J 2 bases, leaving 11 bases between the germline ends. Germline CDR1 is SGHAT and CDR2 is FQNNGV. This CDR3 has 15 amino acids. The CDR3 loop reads CASSLEIGQTYEQYF. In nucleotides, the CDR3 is TGTGCCAGCAGCTTAGAAATTGGACAGACCTACGAGCAGTACTTC.

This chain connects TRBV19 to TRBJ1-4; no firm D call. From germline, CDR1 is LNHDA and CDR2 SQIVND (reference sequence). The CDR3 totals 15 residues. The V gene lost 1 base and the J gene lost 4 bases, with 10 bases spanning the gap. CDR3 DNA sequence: TGTGCCAGTAGTATAGCTACAGTGAATAATGAAAAACTGTTTTTT. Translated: CASSIATVNNEKLFF.

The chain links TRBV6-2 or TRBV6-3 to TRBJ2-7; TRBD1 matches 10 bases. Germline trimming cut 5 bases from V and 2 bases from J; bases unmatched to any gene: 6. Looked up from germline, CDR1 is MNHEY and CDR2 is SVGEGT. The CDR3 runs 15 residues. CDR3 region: CASSPRGQGPYEQYF. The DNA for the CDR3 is TGTGCCAGCAGTCCCCGGGGACAGGGGCCCTACGAGCAGTACTTC.

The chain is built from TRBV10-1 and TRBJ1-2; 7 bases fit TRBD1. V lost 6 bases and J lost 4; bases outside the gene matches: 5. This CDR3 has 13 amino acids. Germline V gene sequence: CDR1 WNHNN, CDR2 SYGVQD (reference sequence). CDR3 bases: TGCGCCAGCAGGGGGACAGCCCCCTATGGCTACACCTTC. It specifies CASRGTAPYGYTF.

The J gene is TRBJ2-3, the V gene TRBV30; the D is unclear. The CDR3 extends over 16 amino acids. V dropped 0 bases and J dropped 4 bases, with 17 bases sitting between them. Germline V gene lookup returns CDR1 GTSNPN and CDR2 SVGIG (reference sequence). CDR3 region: CAWSVRPVESADTQYF. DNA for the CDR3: TGTGCCTGGAGTGTGAGGCCTGTAGAGAGTGCAGATACGCAGTATTTT.

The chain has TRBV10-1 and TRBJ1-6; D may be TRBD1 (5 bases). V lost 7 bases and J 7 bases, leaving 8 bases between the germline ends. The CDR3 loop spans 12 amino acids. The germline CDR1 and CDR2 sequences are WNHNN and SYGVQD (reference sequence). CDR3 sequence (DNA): TGCGCCAGCAATTCAGGGAATTCACCCCTCCACTTT. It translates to CASNSGNSPLHF.

The CDR3 reads CASSKEDPNTEAFF. The CDR3 region has the DNA TGTGCCAGCAGCAAAGAGGACCCTAACACTGAAGCTTTCTTT. V usage is TRBV21-1 and J usage is TRBJ1-1. TRBV21-1 is listed as a pseudogene. This CDR3 spans 14 amino acids.

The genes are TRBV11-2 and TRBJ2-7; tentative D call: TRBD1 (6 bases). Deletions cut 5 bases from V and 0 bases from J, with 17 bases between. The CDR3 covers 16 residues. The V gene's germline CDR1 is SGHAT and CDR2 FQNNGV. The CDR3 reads CASSPPTGIFSYEQYF. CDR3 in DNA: TGTGCCAGCAGCCCCCCGACAGGTATTTTCTCCTACGAGCAGTACTTC.

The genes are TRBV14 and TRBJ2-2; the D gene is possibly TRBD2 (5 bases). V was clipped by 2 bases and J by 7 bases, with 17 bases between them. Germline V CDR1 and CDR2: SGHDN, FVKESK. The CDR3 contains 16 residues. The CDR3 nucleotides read TGTGCCAGCAGCCAACAACTACCTCGGGGTGTCGGGGAGCTGTTTTTT. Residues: CASSQQLPRGVGELFF.

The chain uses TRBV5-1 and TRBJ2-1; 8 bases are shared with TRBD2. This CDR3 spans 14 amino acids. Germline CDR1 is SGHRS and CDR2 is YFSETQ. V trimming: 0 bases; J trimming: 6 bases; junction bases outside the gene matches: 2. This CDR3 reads CASSLGAGGNEQFF. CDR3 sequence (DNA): TGCGCCAGCAGCTTGGGGGCGGGGGGCAATGAGCAGTTCTTC.

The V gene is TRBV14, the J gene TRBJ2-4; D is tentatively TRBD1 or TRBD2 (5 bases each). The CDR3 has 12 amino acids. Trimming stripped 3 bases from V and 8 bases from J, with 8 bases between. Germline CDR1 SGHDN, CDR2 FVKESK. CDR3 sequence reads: CASSQGVDIQYF. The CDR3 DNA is TGTGCCAGCAGCCAGGGGGTAGACATTCAGTACTTC.

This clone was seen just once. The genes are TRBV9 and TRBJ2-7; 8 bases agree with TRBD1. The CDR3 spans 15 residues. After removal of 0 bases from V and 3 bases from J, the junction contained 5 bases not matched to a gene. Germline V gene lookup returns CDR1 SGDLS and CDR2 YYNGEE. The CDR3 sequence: CASSVGTGQVYEQYF. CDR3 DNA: TGTGCCAGCAGCGTAGGTACGGGACAGGTCTACGAGCAGTACTTC. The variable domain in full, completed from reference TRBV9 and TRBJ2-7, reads DSGVTQTPKHLITATGQRVTLRCSPRSGDLSVYWYQQSLDQGLQFLIQYYNGEERAKGNILERFSAQQFPDLHSELNLSSLELGDSALYFCASSVGTGQVYEQYFGPGTRLTVT.

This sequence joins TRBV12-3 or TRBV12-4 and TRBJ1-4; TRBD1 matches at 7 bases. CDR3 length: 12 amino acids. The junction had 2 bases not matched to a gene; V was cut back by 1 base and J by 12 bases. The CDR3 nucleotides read TGTGCCAGCAGTTTAGGACAGGGCGAACTGTTTTTT. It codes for CASSLGQGELFF.

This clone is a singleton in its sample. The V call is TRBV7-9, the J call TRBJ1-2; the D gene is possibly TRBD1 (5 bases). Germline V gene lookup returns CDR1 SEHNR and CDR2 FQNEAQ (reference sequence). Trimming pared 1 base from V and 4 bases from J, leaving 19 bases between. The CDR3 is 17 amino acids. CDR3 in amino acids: CASSLGFLWVGTYGYTF. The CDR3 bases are TGTGCCAGCAGCTTAGGATTCCTTTGGGTAGGGACCTATGGCTACACCTTC. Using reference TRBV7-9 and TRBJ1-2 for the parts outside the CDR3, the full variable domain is DTGVSQNPRHKITKRGQNVTFRCDPISEHNRLYWYRQTLGQGPEFLTYFQNEAQLEKSRLLSDRFSAERPKGSFSTLEIQRTEQGDSAMYLCASSLGFLWVGTYGYTFGSGTRLTVV.

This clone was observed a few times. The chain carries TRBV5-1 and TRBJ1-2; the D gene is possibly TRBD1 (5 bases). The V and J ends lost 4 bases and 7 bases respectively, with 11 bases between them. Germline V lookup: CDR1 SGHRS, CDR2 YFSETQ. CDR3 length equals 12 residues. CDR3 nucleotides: TGCGCCAGCAGCCCGGGGGGAGTTGGCTACACCTTC. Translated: CASSPGGVGYTF.

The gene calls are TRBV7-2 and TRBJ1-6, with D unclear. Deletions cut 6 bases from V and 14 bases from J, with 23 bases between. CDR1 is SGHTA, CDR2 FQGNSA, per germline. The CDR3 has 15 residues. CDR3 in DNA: TGTGCCAGCAGTGGGTCAGGCCCGACCTCGGTCGCCCTCCACTTT. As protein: CASSGSGPTSVALHF.

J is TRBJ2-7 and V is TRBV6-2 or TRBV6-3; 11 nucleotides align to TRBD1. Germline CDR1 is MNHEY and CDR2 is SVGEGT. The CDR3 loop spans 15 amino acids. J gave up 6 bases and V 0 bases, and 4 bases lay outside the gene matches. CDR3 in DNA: TGTGCCAGCAGTTACTCCGGACAGGGGGCGGGCGAGCAGTACTTC. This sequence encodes CASSYSGQGAGEQYF.

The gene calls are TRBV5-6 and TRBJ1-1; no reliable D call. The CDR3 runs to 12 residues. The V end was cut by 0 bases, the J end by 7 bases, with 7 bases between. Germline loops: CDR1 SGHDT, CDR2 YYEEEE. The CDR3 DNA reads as TGTGCCAGCAGCTTGGCCAACGATGAAGCTTTCTTT. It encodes CASSLANDEAFF.

CDR3 residues: CASSLTRNEQFF. The CDR3 DNA sequence: TGTGCCAGCAGCTTAACGCGCAATGAGCAGTTCTTC. This chain joins TRBV5-8 and TRBJ2-1; no clear D gene. V shed 2 bases and J shed 6 bases, with 6 bases lying between them. Germline V gene lookup returns CDR1 SGHTS and CDR2 YDEGEE. This CDR3 is 12 amino acids long.

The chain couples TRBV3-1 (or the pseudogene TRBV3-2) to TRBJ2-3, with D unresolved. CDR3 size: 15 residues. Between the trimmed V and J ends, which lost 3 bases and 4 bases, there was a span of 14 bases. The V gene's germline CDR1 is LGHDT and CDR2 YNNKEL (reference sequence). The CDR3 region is CASSHALGSADTQYF. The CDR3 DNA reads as TGTGCCAGCAGCCATGCCCTTGGAAGCGCAGATACGCAGTATTTT.

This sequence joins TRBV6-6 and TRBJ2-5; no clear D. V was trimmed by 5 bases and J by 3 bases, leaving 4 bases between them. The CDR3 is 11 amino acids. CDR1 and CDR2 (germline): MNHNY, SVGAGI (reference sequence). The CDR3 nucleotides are TGTGCCAGCAGTCTCGAAGAGACCCAGTACTTC. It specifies CASSLEETQYF.

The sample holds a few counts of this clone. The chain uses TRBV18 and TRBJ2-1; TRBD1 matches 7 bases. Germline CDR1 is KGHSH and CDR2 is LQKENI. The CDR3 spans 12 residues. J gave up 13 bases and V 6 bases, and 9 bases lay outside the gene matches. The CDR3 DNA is TGTGCCAGCTCCCTTGACAGGGACCAACAGTTCTTC. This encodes CASSLDRDQQFF.

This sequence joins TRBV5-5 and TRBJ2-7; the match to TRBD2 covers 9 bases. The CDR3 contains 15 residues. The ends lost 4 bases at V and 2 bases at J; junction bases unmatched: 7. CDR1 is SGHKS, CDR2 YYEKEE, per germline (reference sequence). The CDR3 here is CASSRGGAKTYEQYF. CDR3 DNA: TGTGCCAGCAGCCGCGGGGGGGCTAAAACCTACGAGCAGTACTTC.

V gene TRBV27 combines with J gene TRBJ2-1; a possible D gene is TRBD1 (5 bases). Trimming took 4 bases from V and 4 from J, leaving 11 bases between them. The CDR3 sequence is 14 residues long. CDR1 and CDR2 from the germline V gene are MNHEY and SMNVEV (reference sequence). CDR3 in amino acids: CASSSRDRYNEQFF. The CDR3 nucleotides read TGTGCCAGCAGTTCTCGAGACAGATACAATGAGCAGTTCTTC.

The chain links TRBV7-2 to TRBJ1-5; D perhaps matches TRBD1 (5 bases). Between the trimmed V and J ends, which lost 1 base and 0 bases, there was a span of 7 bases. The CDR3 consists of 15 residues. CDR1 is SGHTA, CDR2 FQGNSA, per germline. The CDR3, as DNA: TGTGCCAGCAGCTTAGGAAGGGGTAGCAATCAGCCCCAGCATTTT. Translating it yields CASSLGRGSNQPQHF.

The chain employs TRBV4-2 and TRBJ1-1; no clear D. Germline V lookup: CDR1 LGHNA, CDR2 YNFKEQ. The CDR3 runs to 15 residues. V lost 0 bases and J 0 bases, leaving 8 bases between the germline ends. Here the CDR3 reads CASSQDEELNTEAFF. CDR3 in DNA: TGTGCCAGCAGCCAAGATGAGGAATTGAACACTGAAGCTTTCTTT.

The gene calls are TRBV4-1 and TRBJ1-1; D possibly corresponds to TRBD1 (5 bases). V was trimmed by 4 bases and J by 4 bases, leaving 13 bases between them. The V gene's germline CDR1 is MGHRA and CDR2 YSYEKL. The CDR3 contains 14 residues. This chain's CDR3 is CASSPTLGVTEAFF. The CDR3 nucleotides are TGCGCCAGCAGCCCCACCTTGGGGGTCACTGAAGCTTTCTTT.

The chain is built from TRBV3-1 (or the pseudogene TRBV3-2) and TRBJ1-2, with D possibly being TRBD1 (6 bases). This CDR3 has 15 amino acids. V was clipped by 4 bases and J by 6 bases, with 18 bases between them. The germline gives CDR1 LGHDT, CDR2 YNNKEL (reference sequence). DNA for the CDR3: TGTGCCAGCAGCCCATTGGGGGCCAGTCGGAATGGCTACACCTTC. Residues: CASSPLGASRNGYTF.